The 2 T cell receptor beta chains reported below all come from one sample, sequenced in a study of OX40 agonist ivuxolimab in advanced cancers. Some clones are missing from TCRdb's copy, which holds only in-frame ones; the method was immunoSEQ multiplex PCR. The data hold about 57,000 clones, with just under 95% observed a single time. This specimen was CD4+ or CD8+ T cells sorted from blood, taken in a trial of the OX40 agonist ivuxolimab. The receptor source for this set is an adult with an advanced solid tumor such as melanoma, head and neck, liver or kidney cancer.

The chain carries TRBV9 and TRBJ2-6; D might be TRBD1 (6 bases). The CDR3 runs 15 residues. CDR1 and CDR2 from the germline V gene are SGDLS and YYNGEE. Trimming removed 2 bases from V and 4 bases from J, with 10 bases in between. CDR3 loop: CASSVTGTGANVLTF. Written as DNA, the CDR3 is TGTGCCAGCAGCGTGACCGGGACAGGGGCCAACGTCCTGACTTTC.

The rearrangement links TRBV15 to TRBJ2-7, with unresolved D. CDR3 length: 14 residues. Per the germline V gene, CDR1 is LNHNV and CDR2 is YYDKDF (reference sequence). Trimming left V 3 bases short and J 3 bases short, with 12 bases between. The CDR3 loop is CATSRRTVSYEQYF. The CDR3, as DNA: TGTGCCACCAGCAGGAGGACGGTGAGCTACGAGCAGTACTTC.